This T cell receptor (beta chain) was found in a study of T cell responses to AZD1222 COVID-19 vaccine. Generated by immunoSEQ multiplex PCR, the TCRdb table keeps only in-frame clones and is missing some. There are about 140,000 clones in the sample; approximately 90% occur only once, and roughly 1.7% lies in the top ten. This clonotype originated in an adult in good health. Specimen: peripheral blood, collected on day 0 of AZD1222 vaccination.

CDR3 coding DNA: TGCAGTGCTCGAAGCTCCTACGAGCAGTACTTC. Its translation is CSARSSYEQYF. The chain recombines TRBV20-1 with TRBJ2-7; D gene uncertain. This CDR3 comprises 11 residues. With 5 bases removed from V and 0 bases from J, the gap between germline ends came to 5 bases. Germline V gene data show CDR1 as DFQATT and CDR2 as SNEGSKA (reference sequence).